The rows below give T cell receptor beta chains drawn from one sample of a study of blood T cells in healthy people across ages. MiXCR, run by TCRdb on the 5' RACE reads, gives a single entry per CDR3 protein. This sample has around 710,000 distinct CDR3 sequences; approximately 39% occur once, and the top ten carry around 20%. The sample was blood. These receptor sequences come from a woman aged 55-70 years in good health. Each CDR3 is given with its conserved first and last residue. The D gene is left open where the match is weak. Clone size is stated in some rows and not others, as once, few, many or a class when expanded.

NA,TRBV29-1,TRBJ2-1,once,TGCAGCGTTGAAGGGCCTGGGGAGCAGTTCTTC,CSVEGPGEQFF
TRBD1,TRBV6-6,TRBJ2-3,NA,TGTGCCGGCAGTAGACTGGGACAGGGGAACACAGATACGCAGTATTTT,CAGSRLGQGNTDTQYF
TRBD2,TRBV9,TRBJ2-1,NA,TGTGCCAGCACCACAAACCTCGGGACTAGCAATGAGCAGTTCTTC,CASTTNLGTSNEQFF
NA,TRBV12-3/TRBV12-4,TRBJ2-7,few,TGTGCCAGCAGTCGCAGGGATTTGGGCTACGAGCAGTACTTC,CASSRRDLGYEQYF
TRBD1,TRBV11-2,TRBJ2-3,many,TGTGCCAGCAGGCGGGACAGGGGGCTCACAGATACGCAGTATTTT,CASRRDRGLTDTQYF
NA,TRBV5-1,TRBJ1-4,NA,TGCGCCAGCAGCCAATCCGGGACAATAGATGAAAAACTGTTTTTT,CASSQSGTIDEKLFF
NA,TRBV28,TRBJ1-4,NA,TGTGCCAGCAGTGTATGGTCGAATGAAAAACTGTTTTTT,CASSVWSNEKLFF
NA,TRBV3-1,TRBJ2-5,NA,TGTGCCAGAAGAGCGCGCGGGGGCTACCAAGAGACCCAGTACTTC,CARRARGGYQETQYF
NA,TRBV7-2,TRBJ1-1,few,TGTGCCAGCAGCTTTAAGGAGGGGTACACTGAAGCTTTCTTT,CASSFKEGYTEAFF
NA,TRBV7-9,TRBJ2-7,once,TGTGCCAGCAGCTTAGGAGGGTTCACCTACGAGCAGTACTTC,CASSLGGFTYEQYF
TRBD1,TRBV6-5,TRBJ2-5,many,TGTGCCAGCAGTCTTGGACAGGGGGGAAAAGAGACCCAGTACTTC,CASSLGQGGKETQYF
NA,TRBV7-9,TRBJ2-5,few,TGTGCCACATTTTCTCCTGGCGGGGAAGAGACCCAGTACTTC,CATFSPGGEETQYF
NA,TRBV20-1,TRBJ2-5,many,TGCAGTGCCTCAGGGGAGACCCAGTACTTC,CSASGETQYF
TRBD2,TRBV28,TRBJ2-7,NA,TGTGCCAGCAGTTTTAGCGGGGCGGGGTCCTACGAGCAGTACTTC,CASSFSGAGSYEQYF
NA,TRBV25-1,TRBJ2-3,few,TGTGCCAGCAGCCTCCCGGCCCCGGATACGCAGTATTTT,CASSLPAPDTQYF
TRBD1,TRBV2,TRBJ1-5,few,TGTGCCAGCAGTAAGGCGTGGCCAGGGGGCGATTATAGCAATCAGCCCCAGCATTTT,CASSKAWPGGDYSNQPQHF
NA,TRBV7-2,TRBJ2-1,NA,TGTGCCAGCAGCTTCAAGCGGACCTCCTACAATGAGCAGTTCTTC,CASSFKRTSYNEQFF
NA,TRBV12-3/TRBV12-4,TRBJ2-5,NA,TGTGCCAGCAGCCTGGGACGTCCGGCCACCAATGAGCAGTACTTC,CASSLGRPATNEQYF